These 10 T cell receptor beta chains came from one sample sequenced in a study of blood T cell repertoires in COVID-19. Measured with immunoSEQ multiplex PCR; TCRdb has only the in-frame clones, and not every one. The profile shows around 270,000 clones, around 82% of them singletons. What was sequenced was peripheral blood. These receptors were obtained from a human donor with COVID-19, enrolled during active disease. The donor label of this sample is uncertain.

The chain has TRBV27 and TRBJ1-1, with TRBD1 as a possible D gene (5 bases). V was pared by 0 bases and J by 4 bases, with 12 bases between. This CDR3 spans 15 amino acids. Per germline, CDR1 MNHEY and CDR2 SMNVEV (reference sequence). The CDR3 spells CASSLSSLGGTEAFF. CDR3 DNA sequence: TGTGCCAGCAGTTTATCGTCCCTGGGGGGCACTGAAGCTTTCTTT.

The genes are TRBV3-1 (or the pseudogene TRBV3-2) and TRBJ2-2; 9 nucleotides match TRBD1. Losses at the gene ends were 4 bases for V and 5 bases for J; bases not matched to a gene: 5. The CDR3 length is 15 residues. Per germline, CDR1 LGHDT and CDR2 YNNKEL (reference sequence). In nucleotides, the CDR3 is TGTGCCAGCAGCCCGGGACAGGGATGGACCGGGGAGCTGTTTTTT. Its translation: CASSPGQGWTGELFF.

The DNA of the CDR3 is TGTGCCAGCAGCCGACAGGGGTGGCGCAATCAGCCCCAGCATTTT. Protein: CASSRQGWRNQPQHF. The chain combines TRBV9 with TRBJ1-5; TRBD1 aligns across 8 bases. CDR3 size: 15 residues. CDR1 SGDLS and CDR2 YYNGEE come from the germline V gene. J was trimmed by 2 bases and V by 4 bases; bases with no gene match: 5.

The chain carries TRBV6-5 and TRBJ2-7, with 10 bases matching TRBD2. Germline CDR1 is MNHEY and CDR2 is SVGAGI. CDR3 length: 14 residues. V lost 11 bases, J lost 1 base, and 8 bases stayed unmatched. The CDR3 DNA reads TGTGCCGCCCGACGGACTAGCGGTTCCTACGAGCAGTACTTC. It encodes CAARRTSGSYEQYF.

This clone was detected a few times. The V and J genes are TRBV28 and TRBJ1-5, with no clear D. CDR3 length: 12 residues. Germline V gives CDR1 MDHEN, CDR2 SYDVKM. The V and J ends lost 4 bases and 3 bases respectively, with 4 bases between them. This CDR3 reads CASSSFNQPQHF. CDR3 DNA: TGTGCCAGCAGTTCGTTCAATCAGCCCCAGCATTTT.

The chain carries TRBV5-1 and TRBJ1-2; 8 positions match TRBD1. The V and J ends lost 0 bases and 7 bases, in that order; junction bases with no gene match: 11. This CDR3 has 16 residues. CDR1 and CDR2 from the germline V gene are SGHRS and YFSETQ. The CDR3 DNA reads TGCGCCAGCAGCTTGGTCCAGGGGGCTCCCCCCCTTGGCTACACCTTC. It encodes CASSLVQGAPPLGYTF.

The chain is built from TRBV28 and TRBJ2-7; 8 bases fit TRBD1. Germline CDR1 is MDHEN and CDR2 is SYDVKM. The ends lost 4 bases at V and 3 bases at J; junction bases unmatched: 8. The CDR3 runs to 15 residues. The CDR3 reads CASSSGQGIFYEQYF. CDR3 DNA: TGTGCCAGCAGTTCTGGACAGGGAATTTTCTACGAGCAGTACTTC.

The V gene is TRBV19, the J gene TRBJ1-1, with 7 bases matching TRBD1. V gave up 5 bases and J gave up 1 base; unmatched junction bases: 4. CDR3 length: 14 amino acids. CDR1 is LNHDA, CDR2 SQIVND, per germline (reference sequence). The CDR3 spells CASSVTGWNTEAFF. DNA of the CDR3: TGTGCCAGTAGTGTGACAGGGTGGAACACTGAAGCTTTCTTT.

The chain links TRBV6-6 to TRBJ2-7; 14 bases are a match to TRBD2. The CDR3 totals 15 residues. Germline CDR1 is MNHNY and CDR2 is SVGAGI (reference sequence). Trimming cost V 6 bases and J 5 bases; bases outside gene matches: 6. The CDR3 loop is CASRPSGLAGDEQYF. CDR3 DNA: TGTGCCAGCAGACCCTCGGGACTAGCGGGAGACGAGCAGTACTTC.

This rearrangement joins TRBV18 to TRBJ2-7; 7 bases line up with TRBD2. CDR1 and CDR2 from the germline V gene are KGHSH and LQKENI. This CDR3 has 16 amino acids. The ends lost 2 bases at V and 2 bases at J; junction bases unmatched: 9. In DNA form, the CDR3 reads TGTGCCAGCTCACCATCAGCGGGGATCATCACCTACGAGCAGTACTTC. Its translation: CASSPSAGIITYEQYF.